One and the same sample provided the 30 T cell receptor beta chains below, sequenced in a study of immune cell composition in non-small cell lung cancer (dated by TCRdb to about 2017). The library was produced with the immunoSEQ multiplex PCR assay. Drawn from immuneACCESS, this table holds only the in-frame rearrangements with V and J called that TCRdb kept. Clones are partly lost; checked studies trace under half to an unresolved V gene and leave the rest unexplained. This sample has 3,500 to 4,500 clones in its table, and 65% to 80% of those were observed once. The ten largest clones capture roughly 7.7% of the sample. The sample was lung tumor tissue. The receptors shown here come from a human donor with non-small cell lung cancer.

This chain links TRBV28 with TRBJ1-1; 9 bases fit TRBD1. Germline CDR1 reads MDHEN; CDR2 reads SYDVKM. The V gene end was trimmed by 5 bases and the J gene end by 4 bases; junction bases not matched to a gene: 11. This CDR3 is 16 amino acids long. The CDR3: CASSSPGQGLSTEAFF. The CDR3 nucleotides read TGTGCCAGCAGTAGTCCGGGACAGGGTTTGTCCACTGAAGCTTTCTTT.

This chain uses TRBV29-1 with TRBJ1-3; the D gene is possibly TRBD1 (5 bases). The germline V and J ends were trimmed by 3 bases and 7 bases, with 10 bases remaining between them. Germline values: CDR1 SQVTM, CDR2 ANQGSEA. The CDR3 totals 12 residues. The CDR3 nucleotides read TGCAGCGTTGATGGGGGGAGGAACACCATATATTTT. It encodes CSVDGGRNTIYF.

This rearrangement joins TRBV2 to TRBJ2-4; a weak D match, TRBD1 (5 bases). V lost 3 bases to trimming and J lost 0 bases, with 9 bases between them. Germline CDR1 is SNHLY and CDR2 is FYNNEI. The CDR3 length is 15 residues. Here the CDR3 reads CASSEDMLAKNIQYF. In DNA form, the CDR3 reads TGTGCCAGCAGTGAGGACATGCTAGCCAAAAACATTCAGTACTTC.

The V call is TRBV27, the J call TRBJ1-2; D gene ambiguous. The CDR3 totals 13 residues. V gave up 4 bases and J gave up 5 bases, with 11 bases separating them. Germline CDR1 reads MNHEY; CDR2 reads SMNVEV (reference sequence). The CDR3 loop is CASSSRVQYGYTF. The DNA of the CDR3 is TGTGCCAGCAGTTCCCGGGTGCAATATGGCTACACCTTC.

This chain joins TRBV19 and TRBJ1-4, with TRBD1 matching over 7 bases. Trimming took 4 bases from V and 7 from J; bases not matched to a gene: 3. Germline V lookup: CDR1 LNHDA, CDR2 SQIVND (reference sequence). The CDR3 is made up of 13 amino acids. CDR3 protein: CASSNRGPEKLFF. The CDR3 coding sequence is TGTGCCAGTAGTAACAGGGGCCCTGAAAAACTGTTTTTT.

In DNA, the CDR3 is TGCGCCAGCAGCTTGGTGTCAGAACCGAATGCCCTGACTTTC. It yields the protein CASSLVSEPNALTF. This rearrangement joins TRBV5-1 to TRBJ2-6; the D is unclear. V was clipped by 0 bases and J by 15 bases, with 16 bases between them. Germline CDR1 and CDR2: SGHRS and YFSETQ. This CDR3 region has 14 residues. The variable domain in full, completed from reference TRBV5-1 and TRBJ2-6, reads KAGVTQTPRYLIKTRGQQVTLSCSPISGHRSVSWYQQTPGQGLQFLFEYFSETQRNKGNFPGRFSGRQFSNSRSEMNVSTLELGDSALYLCASSLVSEPNALTFGAGSRLTVL.

The V and J genes are TRBV5-4 and TRBJ2-7; the match to TRBD1 covers 8 bases. The CDR3 runs 17 residues. Per the germline V gene, CDR1 is SGHNT and CDR2 is YYREEE (reference sequence). V lost 4 bases to trimming and J lost 8 bases; unmatched junction nucleotides: 20. The CDR3 is CASSPFLTGTGVTKQYF. The CDR3 DNA follows: TGTGCCAGCAGCCCTTTTTTGACCGGGACAGGAGTTACGAAGCAGTACTTC.

The V and J genes are TRBV25-1 and TRBJ2-7; no reliable D call. Germline CDR1 reads MGHDK; CDR2 reads SYGVNS. V was pared by 3 bases and J by 2 bases, with 11 bases between. This CDR3 region has 14 residues. The DNA of the CDR3 is TGTGCCAGCAGTGACCAGTATCGGGCCTACGAGCAGTACTTC. It specifies CASSDQYRAYEQYF.

The rearrangement joins TRBV7-2 to TRBJ1-1; 7 positions agree with TRBD1. Germline CDR1 reads SGHTA; CDR2 reads FQGNSA. Losses at the gene ends were 5 bases for V and 5 bases for J; bases not matched to a gene: 11. The CDR3 consists of 15 residues. DNA of the CDR3: TGTGCCAGCAGCCCCGCCCTGACAGGGCCGACTGAAGCTTTCTTT. This encodes CASSPALTGPTEAFF.

This clone was found a few times. The gene calls are TRBV4-3 and TRBJ2-1, with 8 bases fitting TRBD2. V was clipped by 4 bases and J by 5 bases; unmatched bases: 7. The CDR3 sequence is 15 residues long. Germline-derived CDR1 and CDR2 are LGHNA and YSLEER. The CDR3 loop is CASSPSAGGDNEQFF. CDR3 sequence (DNA): TGCGCCAGCAGCCCCTCGGCCGGGGGGGACAATGAGCAGTTCTTC.

This chain joins TRBV4-3 and TRBJ2-7; 8 bases line up with TRBD1. The CDR3 sequence is 15 residues long. The germline V gene has CDR1 LGHNA and CDR2 YSLEER. V shed 4 bases and J 4 bases; nucleotides not matched to a gene: 9. The CDR3 sequence is CASSLRTGLGYEQYF. The CDR3 nucleotides are TGCGCCAGCAGCCTACGGACAGGGTTGGGGTACGAGCAGTACTTC.

CDR3 DNA: TGTGCCTGGAGGGTGGCCCCTCAGGGCCCAAGGAGAAGAAACTATGGCTACACCTTC. Translated, it gives CAWRVAPQGPRRRNYGYTF. This chain joins TRBV30 and TRBJ1-2, with TRBD1 as a possible D gene (5 bases). The CDR3 contains 19 residues. Trimming left V 3 bases short and J 2 bases short, with 28 bases between. Germline loops: CDR1 GTSNPN, CDR2 SVGIG (reference sequence).

CDR3 sequence: CASSHGTGLTGNTIYF. Here the CDR3 DNA reads TGTGCCAGCTCACACGGGACAGGCTTGACTGGAAACACCATATATTTT. The chain joins TRBV18 to TRBJ1-3, with 8 nucleotides matching TRBD1. Germline CDR1 KGHSH, CDR2 LQKENI. After removal of 4 bases from V and 2 bases from J, the junction contained 7 bases not matched to a gene. The CDR3 is 16 amino acids.

In this sample, this clone is large. The chain links TRBV2 to TRBJ2-3, with 8 positions matching TRBD1. V shed 4 bases, J shed 0 bases, and the junction held 6 bases outside the gene matches. The CDR3 covers 16 residues. Germline V lookup: CDR1 SNHLY, CDR2 FYNNEI. This CDR3 reads CASSARRQGSTDTQYF. CDR3 DNA sequence: TGTGCCAGCAGTGCCCGCCGACAGGGGAGCACAGATACGCAGTATTTT.

The chain recombines TRBV6-4 with TRBJ2-3, with 7 positions matching TRBD1. Germline V gives CDR1 MRHNA, CDR2 SNTAGT. V dropped 6 bases and J dropped 4; count of bases not matched to a gene: 7. This CDR3 is built from 14 residues. CDR3 in DNA: TGTGCCAGCAGCCTACAGGGGCCCCCAGATACGCAGTATTTT. Translating gives CASSLQGPPDTQYF.

The gene calls are TRBV5-1 and TRBJ2-1, with TRBD1 identical over 12 bases. The CDR3 runs to 15 residues. V gave up 4 bases and J gave up 6 bases; unmatched junction bases: 5. The V gene's germline CDR1 is SGHRS and CDR2 YFSETQ. The CDR3 DNA follows: TGCGCCAGCAGCCCGGGACAGGGGGCGGGCAATGAGCAGTTCTTC. This gives the protein CASSPGQGAGNEQFF.

This clone came up once. V gene TRBV6-1 combines with J gene TRBJ1-6; 7 bases align to TRBD1. V shed 2 bases and J 7 bases; nucleotides not matched to a gene: 11. The CDR3 runs to 17 residues. CDR1 is MNHNS and CDR2 is SASEGT in the germline V gene. For the CDR3, the DNA is TGTGCCAGCAGTGAAAGGGGGCGGGAGGGTAGGAATTCACCCCTCCACTTT. This translates into CASSERGREGRNSPLHF.

This chain uses TRBV29-1 with TRBJ2-7, with D maybe TRBD2 (6 bases). This CDR3 has 13 amino acids. Trimming cost V 3 bases and J 0 bases, with 9 bases left between them. Germline V lookup: CDR1 SQVTM, CDR2 ANQGSEA. The CDR3 nucleotides read TGCAGCGTTGAGGGCGGGGTCTCCTACGAGCAGTACTTC. Translated, it gives CSVEGGVSYEQYF.

The V and J genes are TRBV5-1 and TRBJ1-1, with TRBD1 identical over 8 bases. CDR1 is SGHRS and CDR2 is YFSETQ in the germline V gene. J was trimmed by 0 bases and V by 4 bases; bases with no gene match: 5. This CDR3 has 15 residues. CDR3 amino acids: CASSRRDRMNTEAFF. CDR3 sequence (DNA): TGCGCCAGCAGCCGCCGGGACAGGATGAACACTGAAGCTTTCTTT.

The chain uses TRBV4-3 and TRBJ2-7; 11 nucleotides agree with TRBD2. This CDR3 has 16 residues. Looked up from germline, CDR1 is LGHNA and CDR2 is YSLEER. Trimming at V came to 0 bases and at J to 3 bases, leaving 4 bases not matched to a gene. The CDR3 DNA follows: TGCGCCAGCAGCCAAGATCCTAGCGGGGGGTTCTACGAGCAGTACTTC. Amino acids: CASSQDPSGGFYEQYF.

This chain joins TRBV10-3 and TRBJ1-1, with D possibly TRBD1 on 6 matching bases. This CDR3 spans 13 amino acids. Trimming stripped 4 bases from V and 1 base from J, with 7 bases between. Germline lookup yields CDR1 ENHRY and CDR2 SYGVKD. Here the CDR3 reads CAISATGNTEAFF. The CDR3 DNA follows: TGTGCCATCAGTGCGACAGGGAACACTGAAGCTTTCTTT.

This clone was detected a few times. The chain combines TRBV15 with TRBJ1-1; D is undetermined. CDR1 and CDR2 (germline): LNHNV, YYDKDF (reference sequence). The CDR3 is 14 amino acids. Deletions cut 1 base from V and 7 bases from J, with 13 bases between. The CDR3 DNA follows: TGTGCCACCAGCAGAGGGTCCGAAGCGAGTGAAGCTTTCTTT. It is translated as CATSRGSEASEAFF.

The gene calls are TRBV18 and TRBJ1-5, with 7 bases that match TRBD1. Unmatched junction bases numbered 4, after V lost 3 bases and J lost 5 bases. This CDR3 comprises 14 residues. Germline CDR1 and CDR2: KGHSH and LQKENI. The chain's CDR3 is CASSPITGDQPQHF. As DNA, the CDR3 is TGTGCCAGCTCACCGATTACAGGGGATCAGCCCCAGCATTTT.

J is TRBJ2-7 and V is TRBV19; tentatively, D is TRBD2 (6 bases). Germline values: CDR1 LNHDA, CDR2 SQIVND (reference sequence). The ends were cut back, 5 bases at V and 2 bases at J, with 10 bases in the middle. There are 13 residues in the CDR3. This CDR3 is CASSAGRTYEQYF. CDR3 DNA: TGTGCCAGTAGTGCGGGACGGACCTACGAGCAGTACTTC.

The sample holds a few counts of this clone. The chain joins TRBV7-9 to TRBJ2-1; tentatively, D is TRBD1 (5 bases). CDR1 and CDR2 from the germline V gene are SEHNR and FQNEAQ (reference sequence). The CDR3 covers 15 residues. Trimming pared 1 base from V and 2 bases from J, leaving 9 bases between. Here the CDR3 reads CASSLVRVPYNEQFF. The DNA for the CDR3 is TGTGCCAGCAGCTTAGTCAGGGTCCCCTACAATGAGCAGTTCTTC. The entire variable domain, with the rest obtained from reference TRBV7-9 and TRBJ2-1, is as follows: DTGVSQNPRHKITKRGQNVTFRCDPISEHNRLYWYRQTLGQGPEFLTYFQNEAQLEKSRLLSDRFSAERPKGSFSTLEIQRTEQGDSAMYLCASSLVRVPYNEQFFGPGTRLTVL.

V usage is TRBV19 and J usage is TRBJ1-2; TRBD1 aligns across 8 bases. Looked up from germline, CDR1 is LNHDA and CDR2 is SQIVND (reference sequence). Germline trimming cut 7 bases from V and 0 bases from J; bases unmatched to any gene: 13. This CDR3 spans 17 amino acids. For the CDR3, the DNA is TGTGCCAGTACTCGCTCGACAGGGGCCGCAGCTAACTATGGCTACACCTTC. Translated, it gives CASTRSTGAAANYGYTF. The full variable domain, rest sourced from reference TRBV19 and TRBJ1-2, is DGGITQSPKYLFRKEGQNVTLSCEQNLNHDAMYWYRQDPGQGLRLIYYSQIVNDFQKGDIAEGYSVSREKKESFPLTVTSAQKNPTAFYLCASTRSTGAAANYGYTFGSGTRLTVV.

The chain is built from TRBV27 and TRBJ2-1; 9 bases are shared with TRBD2. With V trimmed by 3 bases and J by 8 bases, 17 bases remained unmatched. In germline, CDR1 is MNHEY, CDR2 SMNVEV (reference sequence). The CDR3 runs to 18 residues. The CDR3 sequence is CASSFDAGGPVDPDEQFF. The DNA of the CDR3 is TGTGCCAGCAGTTTTGATGCGGGGGGGCCAGTAGATCCCGATGAGCAGTTCTTC.

The chain has TRBV21-1 and TRBJ1-2; the table names TRBD1, a call not compared with the DNA. TRBV21-1 is recorded as a pseudogene. The CDR3 has 14 residues. CDR3 nucleotide sequence: TGTGCCAGCAGCAAAGTACAGGGAGACTATGGCTACACCTTC. This encodes CASSKVQGDYGYTF.

The chain combines TRBV7-9 with TRBJ2-7, with D possibly being TRBD2 (5 bases). This CDR3 has 13 residues. The germline V and J ends were trimmed by 2 bases and 6 bases, with 11 bases remaining between them. The V gene's germline CDR1 is SEHNR and CDR2 FQNEAQ (reference sequence). CDR3 region: CASSLIVEGEQYF. The CDR3 region has the DNA TGTGCCAGCAGCTTAATCGTAGAGGGCGAGCAGTACTTC.

Relative to its sample, this clone is medium-sized. Written as DNA, the CDR3 is TGTGCCAGCAGCCAACCCACAATGGGGGACATAGGTTTTGAAGCTTTCTTT. As protein: CASSQPTMGDIGFEAFF. This chain uses TRBV4-2 with TRBJ1-1, with D possibly being TRBD1 (6 bases). Trimming shortened V by 2 bases and J by 7 bases, and 23 bases separated the two germline ends. CDR1 LGHNA and CDR2 YNFKEQ come from the germline V gene. The CDR3 consists of 17 residues.